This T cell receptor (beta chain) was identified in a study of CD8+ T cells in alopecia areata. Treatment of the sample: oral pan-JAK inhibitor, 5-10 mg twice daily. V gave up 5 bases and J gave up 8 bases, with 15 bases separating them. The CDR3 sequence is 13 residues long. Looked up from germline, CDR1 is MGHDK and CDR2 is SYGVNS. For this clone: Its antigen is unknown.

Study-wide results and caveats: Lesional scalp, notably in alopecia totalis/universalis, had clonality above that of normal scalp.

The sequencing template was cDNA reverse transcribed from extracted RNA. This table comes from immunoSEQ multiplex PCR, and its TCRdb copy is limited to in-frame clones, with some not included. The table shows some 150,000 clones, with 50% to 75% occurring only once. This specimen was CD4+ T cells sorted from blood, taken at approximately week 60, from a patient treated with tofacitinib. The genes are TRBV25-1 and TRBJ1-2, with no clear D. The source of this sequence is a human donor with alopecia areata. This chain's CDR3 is CASSTKLVGGYTF. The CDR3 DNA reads TGTGCCAGCAGTACTAAACTTGTGGGAGGCTACACCTTC.